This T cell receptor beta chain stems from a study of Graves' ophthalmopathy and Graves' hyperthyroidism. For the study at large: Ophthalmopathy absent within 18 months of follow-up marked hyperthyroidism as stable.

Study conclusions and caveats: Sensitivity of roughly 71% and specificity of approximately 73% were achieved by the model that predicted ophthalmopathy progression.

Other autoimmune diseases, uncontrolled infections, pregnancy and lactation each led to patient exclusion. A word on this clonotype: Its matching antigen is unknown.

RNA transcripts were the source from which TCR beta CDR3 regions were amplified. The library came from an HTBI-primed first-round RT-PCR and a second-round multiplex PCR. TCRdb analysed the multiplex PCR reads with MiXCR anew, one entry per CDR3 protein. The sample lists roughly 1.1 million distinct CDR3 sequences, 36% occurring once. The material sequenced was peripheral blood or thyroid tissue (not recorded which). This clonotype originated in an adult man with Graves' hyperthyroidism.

The CDR3: CASTVTSGGATETQYF. The CDR3 DNA sequence: TGTGCCAGCACCGTCACTAGCGGGGGGGCCACAGAGACCCAGTACTTC. This rearrangement joins TRBV12-3 or TRBV12-4 to TRBJ2-5, with 13 positions matching TRBD2. This CDR3 contains 16 residues. The V and J ends lost 7 bases and 4 bases, in that order; junction bases with no gene match: 9.